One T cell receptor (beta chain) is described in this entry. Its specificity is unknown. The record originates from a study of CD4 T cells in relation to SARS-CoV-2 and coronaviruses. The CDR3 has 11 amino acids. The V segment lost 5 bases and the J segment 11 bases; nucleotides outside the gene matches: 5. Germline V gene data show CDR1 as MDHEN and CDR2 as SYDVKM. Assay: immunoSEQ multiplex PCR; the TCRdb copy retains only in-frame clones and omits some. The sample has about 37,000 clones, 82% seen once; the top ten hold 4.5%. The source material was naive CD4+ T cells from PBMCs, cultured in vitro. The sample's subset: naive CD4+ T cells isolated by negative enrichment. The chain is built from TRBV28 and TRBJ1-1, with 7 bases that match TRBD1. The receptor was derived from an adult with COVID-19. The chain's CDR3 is CASSGDSGAFF. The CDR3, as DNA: TGTGCCAGCAGTGGGGACAGCGGTGCTTTCTTT.